This is a list of T cell receptor beta chains from one sample in a study of blood T cell repertoires in COVID-19. Clones were read by immunoSEQ multiplex PCR, and TCRdb kept only the in-frame ones, dropping some. The table has 70,000 or so clones, around 70% seen once. Material: peripheral blood. These receptors were taken from a man between 65 and 85 years old with acute or convalescent COVID-19. Each CDR3 is given with its conserved first and last residue. A D gene is named only where the DNA matches it firmly. Clone size is not always given. Where it is, it says once, few, many or a class for expanded clones.

>TRBD1|NA|TRBJ1-1|TRBV11-2
CASSRQGESTEAFF
TGTGCCAGCAGCCGACAGGGAGAGAGCACTGAAGCTTTCTTT
>TRBD2|NA|TRBJ2-7|TRBV28
CASRTSGANYEQYF
TGTGCCAGCAGAACTAGCGGGGCAAACTACGAGCAGTACTTC
>NA|NA|TRBJ1-4|TRBV6-6
CASSQQRGGEKLFF
TGTGCCAGCAGTCAACAGAGGGGAGGTGAAAAACTGTTTTTT
>TRBD1|NA|TRBJ2-3|TRBV5-1
CASRGQSADNTQYF
TGCGCCAGTAGGGGACAGTCGGCCGATAATACGCAGTATTTT
>NA|few|TRBJ2-2|TRBV10-3
CAISDTGPGDGELFF
TGTGCCATCAGTGACACCGGGCCCGGGGACGGGGAGCTGTTTTTT
>NA|NA|TRBJ1-2|TRBV6-5
CASSTARVAYGYTF
TGTGCCAGCTCGACTGCCAGGGTGGCCTATGGCTACACCTTC
>NA|NA|TRBJ1-1|TRBV24-1
CATSDRGSTEAFF
TGTGCCACCAGTGATCGCGGGTCCACTGAAGCTTTCTTT
>TRBD2|NA|TRBJ2-2|TRBV28
CASSLSAGGAGELFF
TGTGCCAGCAGTTTATCAGCGGGAGGGGCCGGGGAGCTGTTTTTT
>TRBD1|NA|TRBJ1-1|TRBV5-4
CASSPGQGAGTEAFF
TGTGCCAGCAGCCCAGGACAGGGGGCAGGTACTGAAGCTTTCTTT
>NA|NA|TRBJ1-2|TRBV18
CASQSESQTILGGYTF
TGTGCCAGCCAATCGGAATCCCAGACGATCTTGGGCGGCTACACCTTC
>TRBD2|NA|TRBJ2-3|TRBV25-1
CASSALGGTDTQYF
TGTGCCAGCAGTGCCCTCGGGGGGACAGATACGCAGTATTTT
>NA|NA|TRBJ2-7|TRBV7-9
CASSWAQTYEQYF
TGTGCCAGCAGCTGGGCCCAGACCTACGAGCAGTACTTC
>TRBD1|once|TRBJ1-5|TRBV3-1/TRBV3-2
CASSPGGGTNQPQHF
TGTGCCAGCAGCCCAGGAGGGGGCACCAATCAGCCCCAGCATTTT
>NA|NA|TRBJ1-1|TRBV28
CASSLGAPNTEAFF
TGTGCCAGCAGTTTAGGGGCGCCGAACACTGAAGCTTTCTTT
>NA|NA|TRBJ1-3|TRBV18
CASSPPQVHGNTIYF
TGTGCCAGCTCACCACCACAAGTTCATGGAAACACCATATATTTT
>TRBD2|NA|TRBJ2-5|TRBV15
CATSLRAGGEKETQYF
TGTGCCACCAGCCTCCGGGCGGGGGGCGAAAAAGAGACCCAGTACTTC
>TRBD2|NA|TRBJ2-1|TRBV28
CASLGTSGSSYNEQFF
TGTGCCAGTCTCGGGACTAGCGGGAGTTCCTACAATGAGCAGTTCTTC
>TRBD2|NA|TRBJ2-2|TRBV28
CASSPGLAGTGELFF
TGTGCCAGCAGTCCGGGACTAGCGGGTACCGGGGAGCTGTTTTTT
>TRBD2|NA|TRBJ2-4|TRBV18
CASSPIGEGRSKNIQYF
TGTGCCAGCTCACCGATTGGGGAGGGCCGGTCCAAAAACATTCAGTACTTC
>NA|NA|TRBJ1-5|TRBV28
CASRPNSPEPQHF
TGTGCCAGCAGACCGAACAGCCCAGAGCCCCAGCATTTT
>TRBD1|NA|TRBJ1-5|TRBV7-9
CASSLYPGTAQPQHF
TGTGCCAGCAGCTTATACCCCGGGACAGCCCAGCCCCAGCATTTT
>NA|NA|TRBJ1-2|TRBV5-1
CASSLVRGGDGYTF
TGCGCCAGCAGCTTGGTCAGGGGTGGGGATGGCTACACCTTC
>NA|few|TRBJ1-4|TRBV7-6
CASSLGALTNEKLFF
TGTGCCAGCAGCTTAGGAGCCTTAACTAATGAAAAACTGTTTTTT
>NA|few|TRBJ1-2|TRBV5-1
CASSLGGTIPGANYGYTF
TGCGCCAGCAGCTTGGGGGGGACTATACCTGGAGCTAACTATGGCTACACCTTC
>TRBD1|few|TRBJ2-7|TRBV24-1
CATSDSGQGDEQYF
TGTGCCACCAGTGACTCGGGACAGGGAGACGAGCAGTACTTC
>TRBD1|NA|TRBJ2-6|TRBV28
CASSPSGQGNSGANVLTF
TGTGCCAGCAGCCCCTCGGGACAGGGGAACTCTGGGGCCAACGTCCTGACTTTC
>NA|NA|TRBJ1-1|TRBV11-1
CASSTRRREEAFF
TGTGCCAGCAGCACGCGCCGCCGGGAGGAAGCTTTCTTT
>TRBD1|NA|TRBJ1-5|TRBV19
CASMSRGRDSNQPQHF
TGTGCCAGTATGAGCAGGGGGCGGGATAGCAATCAGCCCCAGCATTTT
>NA|once|TRBJ2-7|TRBV3-1/TRBV3-2
CASSQDWRGGGEQYF
TGTGCCAGCAGCCAAGATTGGAGGGGGGGCGGGGAGCAGTACTTC
>TRBD2|NA|TRBJ2-1|TRBV5-1
CASSWGLAGDEQFF
TGCGCCAGCAGCTGGGGACTAGCGGGAGATGAGCAGTTCTTC
>TRBD2|NA|TRBJ2-1|TRBV24-1
CATSAIAGGGYNEQFF
TGTGCCACCAGTGCAATAGCGGGAGGAGGCTACAATGAGCAGTTCTTC
>NA|few|TRBJ2-7|TRBV7-2
CASSFATLPEQYF
TGTGCCAGCAGCTTCGCGACACTGCCCGAGCAGTACTTC
>TRBD1|many|TRBJ2-1|TRBV28
CATLSTPRDRSYNEQFF
TGTGCCACTCTCTCTACCCCACGGGACAGGTCCTACAATGAGCAGTTCTTC
>TRBD1|NA|TRBJ2-1|TRBV11-1
CASSGDRESYNEQFF
TGTGCCAGCAGCGGGGACAGGGAAAGCTACAATGAGCAGTTCTTC
>TRBD2|NA|TRBJ2-1|TRBV19
CASRGPGLGTYNEQFF
TGTGCCAGTAGGGGACCGGGACTAGGTACCTACAATGAGCAGTTCTTC